This TCR beta chain comes out of a study of blood T cells in healthy people across ages. Study results and caveats: Fewer expanded clones and more diversity marked long-lived versus aged donors.

Concerning this clonotype: Its matching antigen is unknown.

CDR3 length: 15 amino acids. V lost 0 bases and J lost 8, with 20 bases in between. The germline gives CDR1 DFQATT, CDR2 SNEGSKA (reference sequence). A second PCR of roughly 7 to 11 cycles used a sample-barcoded 5' primer and a J-beta primer mix. Via MiXCR, TCRdb re-called the 5' RACE reads, giving one row per CDR3 protein. Among over 600,000 distinct CDR3 sequences listed, roughly 21% were seen once. The sequence was obtained from a man aged 65 to 85 in good health. The sequenced material came from blood. The V and J genes are TRBV20-1 and TRBJ2-7; D ambiguous. The CDR3 DNA reads as TGCAGTGCTAGAGACTACGGGTCGGACCCTACGAAGCAGTACTTC. Protein product: CSARDYGSDPTKQYF.